Described below is a single T cell receptor (beta chain) sequence and its context. The data stem from a study of shared clonotypes between healthy human individuals. On the study more broadly: The study used three CD4 naive, three CD4 memory, two CD8 naive and one CD8 memory plate per donor.

TCRdb's copy holds only in-frame clones and misses some; the assay was immunoSEQ multiplex PCR. The data contain around 940,000 clones, 70% to 85% of them singletons. Trimming pared 3 bases from V and 6 bases from J, leaving 14 bases between. The germline CDR1 and CDR2 sequences are MDHEN and SYDVKM. The length of the CDR3 is 14 residues. The split of CD4+ cells yielded CD45RA+ naive and CD45RA-negative memory subsets. The sequence derives from a man aged 18 to 29 in good health. Sequenced: memory CD4+ T cells sorted from blood. The subset: CD45RA-negative fraction. The V call is TRBV28, the J call TRBJ1-2; TRBD1 is a possible D gene (5 bases). This chain's CDR3 is CASSLLTGNNGYTF. CDR3 nucleotide sequence: TGTGCCAGCAGTTTGCTTACAGGCAATAATGGCTACACCTTC.